Below, 10 T cell receptor beta chains from the same sample are listed, as sequenced in a study of cytomegalovirus exposure and HLA in healthy donors. Use of 60 Vbeta and 13 Jbeta primers characterized the PCR. Repertoires were generated with immunoSEQ multiplex PCR, while TCRdb's copy carries only in-frame clones and drops some. The repertoire holds 100,000 or so clones, roughly four fifths seen once, with 13% to 15% in the top ten. Material for sequencing was PBMCs. The receptors derive from a male donor in good health and CMV-seropositive.

The rearrangement joins TRBV5-4 to TRBJ1-2; 7 bases are shared with TRBD1. CDR1 and CDR2 from the germline V gene are SGHNT and YYREEE (reference sequence). V lost 2 bases, J lost 5 bases, and 12 bases stayed unmatched. The CDR3 contains 16 residues. The CDR3 sequence is CASSLNIAGGLYGYTF. The CDR3 region has the DNA TGTGCCAGCAGCTTAAATATCGCAGGGGGACTTTATGGCTACACCTTC.

The gene calls are TRBV11-3 and TRBJ2-5, with 10 bases that match TRBD1. Germline CDR1 is SGHNT and CDR2 is YENEEA. This CDR3 has 14 residues. The J segment lost 4 bases and the V segment lost 4 bases, leaving 3 bases of the junction unmatched. CDR3 nucleotides: TGTGCCAGCAGCTCCAGGACAGGGGGAGAGACCCAGTACTTC. Protein: CASSSRTGGETQYF.

This chain links TRBV14 with TRBJ2-5; tentatively, D is TRBD1 (6 bases). The V and J ends lost 0 bases and 5 bases respectively, with 25 bases between them. CDR3 length: 19 amino acids. Germline lookup yields CDR1 SGHDN and CDR2 FVKESK. Here the CDR3 DNA reads TGTGCCAGCAGCCAAGATCATTCTGGACAGAGAAAAGCAAGGGAGACCCAGTACTTC. Translating it yields CASSQDHSGQRKARETQYF. The complete variable domain, with remaining parts taken from reference TRBV14 and TRBJ2-5, reads EAGVTQFPSHSVIEKGQTVTLRCDPISGHDNLYWYRRVMGKEIKFLLHFVKESKQDESGMPNNRFLAERTGGTYSTLKVQPAELEDSGVYFCASSQDHSGQRKARETQYFGPGTRLLVL.

This clone was detected only a few times. The rearrangement uses TRBV29-1 and TRBJ1-1; 8 bases line up with TRBD1. Germline V gene data show CDR1 as SQVTM and CDR2 as ANQGSEA. V was pared by 3 bases and J by 3 bases, with 0 bases of the junction left unmatched. The CDR3 totals 12 residues. This CDR3 is CSVETGDTEAFF. CDR3 coding DNA: TGCAGCGTTGAGACAGGGGACACTGAAGCTTTCTTT. Full variable domain (rest looked up from reference TRBV29-1 and TRBJ1-1): SAVISQKPSRDICQRGTSLTIQCQVDSQVTMMFWYRQQPGQSLTLIATANQGSEATYESGFVIDKFPISRPNLTFSTLTVSNMSPEDSSIYLCSVETGDTEAFFGQGTRLTVV.

The V and J genes are TRBV5-6 and TRBJ1-5, with D unresolved. Germline V gene sequence: CDR1 SGHDT, CDR2 YYEEEE. The CDR3 spans 13 residues. V lost 5 bases, J lost 2 bases, and 8 bases lay in between. CDR3 loop: CASSRARNQPQHF. The CDR3 bases are TGTGCCAGCAGTCGCGCCCGCAATCAGCCCCAGCATTTT.

V and J are TRBV5-8 and TRBJ1-4, with D possibly matching TRBD1 (6 bases). The CDR3 spans 14 residues. V shed 1 base and J shed 8 bases, with 12 bases lying between them. The germline CDR1 and CDR2 sequences are SGHTS and YDEGEE. CDR3 coding DNA: TGTGCCAGCAGCTTGTCCAGGGGTGGAGAAAAACTGTTTTTT. Its protein is CASSLSRGGEKLFF.

The V gene is TRBV18, the J gene TRBJ2-5, with 7 bases matching TRBD1. The CDR3 covers 15 residues. In germline, CDR1 is KGHSH, CDR2 LQKENI. The ends lost 1 base at V and 2 bases at J; junction bases unmatched: 4. CDR3 sequence: CASSPRRGTQETQYF. Here the CDR3 DNA reads TGTGCCAGCTCACCACGCAGGGGGACGCAAGAGACCCAGTACTTC.

This chain connects TRBV19 to TRBJ1-2, with 8 bases matching TRBD1. Per the germline V gene, CDR1 is LNHDA and CDR2 is SQIVND (reference sequence). The V segment lost 1 base and the J segment 6 bases; nucleotides outside the gene matches: 7. The CDR3 runs 15 residues. CDR3 sequence: CASSIVPSRGHGYTF. The DNA of the CDR3 is TGTGCCAGTAGTATAGTGCCCAGCAGGGGGCATGGCTACACCTTC. Drawing the rest from reference TRBV19 and TRBJ1-2, the complete variable domain is DGGITQSPKYLFRKEGQNVTLSCEQNLNHDAMYWYRQDPGQGLRLIYYSQIVNDFQKGDIAEGYSVSREKKESFPLTVTSAQKNPTAFYLCASSIVPSRGHGYTFGSGTRLTVV.

This clone was recorded a few times. Other DNA sequences in the same sample also yield this CDR3. V is TRBV7-8 and J is TRBJ1-5; the D gene is possibly TRBD1 (6 bases). Trimming took off 1 base at V and 0 bases at J, with 7 bases between the two ends. Looked up from germline, CDR1 is SGHVS and CDR2 is FQNEAQ. The CDR3 spans 15 residues. For the CDR3, the DNA is TGTGCCAGCAGCTTAGAGGACAGTAGCAATCAGCCCCAGCATTTT. The encoded protein is CASSLEDSSNQPQHF.

The chain recombines TRBV9 with TRBJ2-2; perhaps TRBD2 as D (5 bases). Trimming took off 0 bases at V and 5 bases at J, with 11 bases between the two ends. The germline V gene has CDR1 SGDLS and CDR2 YYNGEE. The CDR3 runs to 15 residues. CDR3 in DNA: TGTGCCAGCAGCGTAGCTACTGAGGGTACCGGGGAGCTGTTTTTT. The encoded protein is CASSVATEGTGELFF. Variable domain in full (rest from reference TRBV9 and TRBJ2-2): DSGVTQTPKHLITATGQRVTLRCSPRSGDLSVYWYQQSLDQGLQFLIQYYNGEERAKGNILERFSAQQFPDLHSELNLSSLELGDSALYFCASSVATEGTGELFFGEGSRLTVL.